These 29 T cell receptor beta chains share one sample of origin, sequenced in a study of human T cells and chemical hapten exposure. MiXCR, applied by TCRdb to the RACE reads, yields one record per CDR3 protein. The top ten hold about 1.6% of the sample, which has roughly 100,000 distinct CDR3 sequences, around 12% seen once. Indicated time point: pre-sensitization, week 0. This sample's treatment: therapeutic diphenylcyclopropenone sensitization with weekly scalp DPC. The sequencing here drew on whole blood, taken in connection with sensitization to the hapten diphenylcyclopropenone (DPC). All receptors derive from a woman in her fifties or sixties with alopecia areata. Some clones in this sample may be carry-over from other donors' samples.

The rearrangement joins TRBV4-2 to TRBJ2-3, with unresolved D. The V and J ends lost 0 bases and 3 bases respectively, with 13 bases between them. This CDR3 region has 16 residues. Germline-derived CDR1 and CDR2 are LGHNA and YNFKEQ. The CDR3 DNA reads TGTGCCAGCAGCCAAGATTTGGCAGGAATAACAGATACGCAGTATTTT. Its translation is CASSQDLAGITDTQYF.

The V and J genes are TRBV28 and TRBJ1-1; D is unclear. Trimming took 2 bases from V and 4 from J, leaving 11 bases between them. The CDR3 length is 14 residues. Germline CDR1 and CDR2: MDHEN and SYDVKM. CDR3 amino acids: CASSLPDYGTEAFF. The CDR3 nucleotides are TGTGCCAGCAGTTTACCCGATTATGGCACTGAAGCTTTCTTT.

This chain connects TRBV28 to TRBJ1-1; D gene unclear. The CDR3 has 14 residues. Germline CDR1 reads MDHEN; CDR2 reads SYDVKM. V dropped 8 bases and J dropped 0 bases, with 13 bases sitting between them. The chain's CDR3 is CASLSPGMNTEAFF. As DNA, the CDR3 is TGTGCCAGCCTTTCCCCGGGCATGAACACTGAAGCTTTCTTT. The entire variable domain, with the rest obtained from reference TRBV28 and TRBJ1-1, is as follows: DVKVTQSSRYLVKRTGEKVFLECVQDMDHENMFWYRQDPGLGLRLIYFSYDVKMKEKGDIPEGYSVSREKKERFSLILESASTNQTSMYLCASLSPGMNTEAFFGQGTRLTVV.

The chain carries TRBV7-2 and TRBJ2-5; 7 bases line up with TRBD1. Germline CDR1 and CDR2: SGHTA and FQGNSA. V gave up 5 bases and J gave up 0 bases; unmatched junction bases: 9. This CDR3 is built from 16 residues. CDR3 residues: CASSPPVRGHQETQYF. The CDR3, as DNA: TGTGCCAGCAGCCCCCCCGTTAGGGGGCACCAAGAGACCCAGTACTTC.

Only a few counts were recorded for this clonotype. Here the CDR3 reads CASSFWTSGTDTQYF. The CDR3 bases are TGTGCCAGCAGCTTCTGGACTAGCGGCACAGATACGCAGTATTTT. V is TRBV7-9 and J is TRBJ2-3, with 9 positions matching TRBD2. Germline trimming cut 3 bases from V and 1 base from J; bases unmatched to any gene: 2. This CDR3 spans 15 amino acids. Germline CDR1 is SEHNR and CDR2 is FQNEAQ (reference sequence).

J is TRBJ1-6 and V is TRBV19, with a weak D call TRBD1 (6 bases). CDR3 size: 17 residues. V lost 8 bases to trimming and J lost 9 bases, with 26 bases between them. The germline V gene encodes CDR1 LNHDA and CDR2 SQIVND (reference sequence). The CDR3 DNA reads TGTGCCAGTCAACAGGGTCCCCTGCGGGGTCGTTTTTCACCCCTCCACTTT. Its protein is CASQQGPLRGRFSPLHF. The whole variable domain, filled in from reference TRBV19 and TRBJ1-6, reads DGGITQSPKYLFRKEGQNVTLSCEQNLNHDAMYWYRQDPGQGLRLIYYSQIVNDFQKGDIAEGYSVSREKKESFPLTVTSAQKNPTAFYLCASQQGPLRGRFSPLHFGNGTRLTVT.

V usage is TRBV29-1 and J usage is TRBJ1-2, with TRBD1 matching over 8 bases. The V gene end was trimmed by 5 bases and the J gene end by 6 bases; junction bases not matched to a gene: 14. The CDR3 contains 15 residues. The germline V gene encodes CDR1 SQVTM and CDR2 ANQGSEA. The CDR3 spells CSVPHNSGGANGYTF. The CDR3 nucleotides are TGCAGCGTTCCCCACAACTCAGGGGGCGCCAATGGCTACACCTTC.

At least ten counts were recorded for this clonotype. The chain links TRBV11-2 to TRBJ1-1; a weak D match, TRBD1 (5 bases). Trimming removed 8 bases at V and 3 bases at J, with 16 bases between. Germline values: CDR1 SGHAT, CDR2 FQNNGV. This CDR3 contains 14 residues. The CDR3 loop reads CASGPQLGDTEAFF. The CDR3 DNA reads as TGTGCCAGCGGACCCCAACTGGGGGACACTGAAGCTTTCTTT.

The J gene is TRBJ2-7, the V gene TRBV7-2; D call uncertain. Trimming took off 5 bases at V and 3 bases at J, with 14 bases between the two ends. The CDR3 totals 14 residues. Looked up from germline, CDR1 is SGHTA and CDR2 is FQGNSA. CDR3 DNA: TGTGCCAGCAGCCGCGTAGACCGGTACTACGAGCAGTACTTC. Amino acid sequence: CASSRVDRYYEQYF. The full variable domain, rest sourced from reference TRBV7-2 and TRBJ2-7, is GAGVSQSPSNKVTEKGKDVELRCDPISGHTALYWYRQSLGQGLEFLIYFQGNSAPDKSGLPSDRFSAERTGGSVSTLTIQRTQQEDSAVYLCASSRVDRYYEQYFGPGTRLTVT.

This clonotype was observed many times. This chain connects TRBV2 to TRBJ1-5; D is possibly TRBD1 (6 bases). CDR1 is SNHLY and CDR2 is FYNNEI in the germline V gene. The V gene lost 5 bases and the J gene lost 0 bases, with 11 bases spanning the gap. The CDR3 is 15 amino acids. CDR3 loop: CASSRQAYSNQPQHF. The CDR3 DNA reads TGTGCCAGCAGTCGACAGGCTTATAGCAATCAGCCCCAGCATTTT.

This clonotype has at least ten counts. The J gene is TRBJ1-4, the V gene TRBV18; 7 bases fit TRBD1. Germline values: CDR1 KGHSH, CDR2 LQKENI. This CDR3 has 13 amino acids. The V gene end was trimmed by 5 bases and the J gene end by 8 bases; junction bases not matched to a gene: 5. The CDR3, as DNA: TGTGCCAGCTCAAATCGGACAGGAGAAAAACTGTTTTTT. This translates into CASSNRTGEKLFF.

This clonotype was seen at least ten times. V usage is TRBV18 and J usage is TRBJ1-5, with D perhaps TRBD1 (5 bases). V was pared by 2 bases and J by 3 bases, with 11 bases between. CDR1 is KGHSH and CDR2 is LQKENI in the germline V gene. The CDR3 loop spans 15 amino acids. Here the CDR3 DNA reads TGTGCCAGCTCACCATACGACAGAATCAATCAGCCCCAGCATTTT. This sequence encodes CASSPYDRINQPQHF.

There are a few counts of this clonotype. V gene TRBV9 combines with J gene TRBJ2-1, with TRBD2 identical over 9 bases. Germline CDR1 and CDR2: SGDLS and YYNGEE. J lost 6 bases, V lost 3 bases, and 13 bases had no gene match. This CDR3 region has 17 residues. This chain's CDR3 is CASSAAPPSGILNEQFF. The CDR3 region has the DNA TGTGCCAGCAGCGCCGCCCCCCCTAGCGGGATCCTCAATGAGCAGTTCTTC.

The table lists this clonotype with a few counts. The CDR3 DNA sequence: TGCAGTGCCCCCGAGGCGCGCGGGGGGCCTTCCTACAATGAGCAGTTCTTC. It yields the protein CSAPEARGGPSYNEQFF. The chain carries TRBV20-1 and TRBJ2-1; 8 bases map to TRBD2. This CDR3 is built from 17 residues. V trimming: 6 bases; J trimming: 1 base; junction bases outside the gene matches: 14. CDR1 is DFQATT and CDR2 is SNEGSKA in the germline V gene (reference sequence).

There are many counts of this clonotype. The rearrangement joins TRBV5-1 to TRBJ1-4; 8 nucleotides line up with TRBD1. Germline assignment: CDR1 SGHRS and CDR2 YFSETQ. The CDR3 spans 16 residues. With V trimmed by 4 bases and J by 0 bases, 5 bases remained unmatched. CDR3 in DNA: TGCGCCAGCAGCCCTACGACAGGGGCAACTAATGAAAAACTGTTTTTT. Translation gives CASSPTTGATNEKLFF. Supplemented by reference TRBV5-1 and TRBJ1-4, the full variable domain reads KAGVTQTPRYLIKTRGQQVTLSCSPISGHRSVSWYQQTPGQGLQFLFEYFSETQRNKGNFPGRFSGRQFSNSRSEMNVSTLELGDSALYLCASSPTTGATNEKLFFGSGTQLSVL.

The rearrangement links TRBV12-3 or TRBV12-4 to TRBJ1-1; the D gene is possibly TRBD1 (6 bases). V lost 6 bases and J lost 6, with 17 bases in between. CDR3 length: 14 amino acids. The CDR3 bases are TGTGCCAGCAGAACAGGGATTTTGCCGGCTGAAGCTTTCTTT. This sequence encodes CASRTGILPAEAFF.

This chain joins TRBV27 and TRBJ2-3, with TRBD2 matching over 9 bases. Trimming removed 11 bases from V and 2 bases from J; junction bases left unmatched: 8. CDR1 is MNHEY, CDR2 SMNVEV, per germline (reference sequence). This CDR3 has 14 residues. DNA of the CDR3: TGTGCCGCTGCGACTAGCGGAAACACAGATACGCAGTATTTT. Protein product: CAAATSGNTDTQYF.

This clonotype came up many times. The V call is TRBV28, the J call TRBJ1-2, with a possible D match to TRBD1 (5 bases). Trimming stripped 4 bases from V and 8 bases from J, with 11 bases between. Germline V lookup: CDR1 MDHEN, CDR2 SYDVKM. The CDR3 runs to 12 residues. Here the CDR3 DNA reads TGTGCCAGCAGTTCCCTGACAGAAGGCTACACCTTC. Its translation: CASSSLTEGYTF.

The J gene is TRBJ2-7, the V gene TRBV4-3, with TRBD1 identical over 7 bases. The CDR3 runs 14 residues. Unmatched junction bases numbered 8, after V lost 0 bases and J lost 9 bases. Germline CDR1 LGHNA, CDR2 YSLEER. CDR3 protein: CASSQESGQLGQYF. CDR3 bases: TGCGCCAGCAGCCAAGAGTCGGGACAGCTCGGGCAGTACTTC.

There are a few counts of this clonotype. The chain uses TRBV7-9 and TRBJ1-2; tentatively, D is TRBD1 (6 bases). CDR1 is SEHNR, CDR2 FQNEAQ, per germline (reference sequence). Trimming pared 1 base from V and 8 bases from J, leaving 23 bases between. The CDR3 runs 17 residues. The CDR3 coding sequence is TGTGCCAGCAGCTTAGGACGGCCGGGGACACCCACGGCGGGCTACACCTTC. Its translation: CASSLGRPGTPTAGYTF.

The chain uses TRBV3-1 and TRBJ1-1; D possibly corresponds to TRBD1 (5 bases). There are 14 residues in the CDR3. Trimming pared 3 bases from V and 5 bases from J, leaving 13 bases between. Per germline, CDR1 LGHDT and CDR2 YNNKEL (reference sequence). DNA for the CDR3: TGTGCCAGCAGCCATCGAGGGGCGCGAACTGAAGCTTTCTTT. It specifies CASSHRGARTEAFF.

The chain uses TRBV2 and TRBJ2-2, with D unresolved. The ends were cut back, 7 bases at V and 9 bases at J, with 6 bases in the middle. CDR1 is SNHLY and CDR2 is FYNNEI in the germline V gene. The CDR3 extends over 10 amino acids. The CDR3 reads CASIPRELFF. CDR3 DNA sequence: TGTGCCAGCATCCCCAGGGAGCTGTTTTTT. Looking up the rest from reference TRBV2 and TRBJ2-2 gives the full variable domain: EPEVTQTPSHQVTQMGQEVILRCVPISNHLYFYWYRQILGQKVEFLVSFYNNEISEKSEIFDDQFSVERPDGSNFTLKIRSTKLEDSAMYFCASIPRELFFGEGSRLTVL.

This clonotype was recorded many times. The chain uses TRBV18 and TRBJ2-3; 9 positions match TRBD1. Per the germline V gene, CDR1 is KGHSH and CDR2 is LQKENI. This CDR3 contains 17 residues. Trimming at V came to 4 bases and at J to 3 bases, leaving 11 bases not matched to a gene. CDR3 in DNA: TGTGCCAGCTCACAAGAACAGGGGGCGATTTTGACAGATACGCAGTATTTT. This translates into CASSQEQGAILTDTQYF.

This clonotype was recorded a few times. The chain carries TRBV28 and TRBJ2-3, with D perhaps TRBD2 (6 bases). The V and J ends lost 3 bases and 0 bases respectively, with 13 bases between them. The CDR3 sequence is 16 residues long. Germline V lookup: CDR1 MDHEN, CDR2 SYDVKM. The CDR3 region has the DNA TGTGCCAGCAGTTTGGTCGGGGGATCTAGCACAGATACGCAGTATTTT. Translating it yields CASSLVGGSSTDTQYF.

Many counts were recorded for this clonotype. V usage is TRBV29-1 and J usage is TRBJ2-3; maybe TRBD1 (5 bases). The V and J ends lost 4 bases and 5 bases respectively, with 7 bases between them. The CDR3 consists of 11 residues. Germline V gene lookup returns CDR1 SQVTM and CDR2 ANQGSEA. CDR3 in amino acids: CSVAGLDTQYF. In DNA, the CDR3 is TGCAGCGTTGCAGGGCTAGATACGCAGTATTTT.

The V and J genes are TRBV6-2 or TRBV6-3 and TRBJ1-5, with 7 bases fitting TRBD1. The CDR3 has 15 residues. V was pared by 5 bases and J by 7 bases, with 11 bases of the junction left unmatched. Germline values: CDR1 MNHEY, CDR2 SVGEGT. The CDR3 loop reads CASSPRDRRGQPQHF. CDR3 in DNA: TGTGCCAGCAGTCCAAGGGACAGACGAGGACAGCCCCAGCATTTT.

This clonotype was observed a handful of times. The V call is TRBV12-3 or TRBV12-4, the J call TRBJ1-2; D unclear. This CDR3 is 17 amino acids long. Trimming pared 2 bases from V and 0 bases from J, leaving 16 bases between. CDR3 sequence (DNA): TGTGCCAGCAGTTTAAGGGCCCAGCGCCTAACTAACTATGGCTACACCTTC. Residues: CASSLRAQRLTNYGYTF.

In its sample, this clonotype was seen a few times. One end of the junction fails to match germline, which may point to a read error. The chain couples TRBV7-9 to TRBJ2-5; the D is unclear. Germline V gene data show CDR1 as SEHNR and CDR2 as FQNEAQ (reference sequence). This CDR3 comprises 13 residues. CDR3 sequence: CASSLDRAETQYF. In nucleotides, the CDR3 is TGTGCCAGCAGTTTAGATAGAGCAGAGACCCAGTACTTC.

The chain carries TRBV5-1 and TRBJ2-3, with 15 bases that match TRBD2. The CDR3 runs to 17 residues. Germline trimming cut 4 bases from V and 4 bases from J; bases unmatched to any gene: 7. Germline CDR1 and CDR2: SGHRS and YFSETQ. The DNA for the CDR3 is TGCGCCAGCAGCCCTGGACTAGCGGGAGGGGCGGCAGATACGCAGTATTTT. Encoded protein: CASSPGLAGGAADTQYF.